One and the same sample provided the 13 T cell receptor beta chains below, sequenced in a study of T cell responses to AZD1222 COVID-19 vaccine. Data came from immunoSEQ multiplex PCR; TCRdb stores just in-frame clones and leaves some out. Altogether 160,000 or so clones are present, about 90% being singletons, with the ten largest covering 1.5% to 2%. The sample was peripheral blood, taken on day 0 of AZD1222 vaccination. These receptors were obtained from an adult in good health.

The chain is built from TRBV7-3 and TRBJ1-1; 7 bases map to TRBD1. V gave up 11 bases and J gave up 2 bases; unmatched junction bases: 5. The CDR3 has 12 amino acids. The germline V gene encodes CDR1 SGHTA and CDR2 FQGTGA. The CDR3 protein is CAGGGVNTEAFF. CDR3 bases: TGTGCCGGAGGGGGCGTCAACACTGAAGCTTTCTTT. Using reference TRBV7-3 and TRBJ1-1 for the parts outside the CDR3, the full variable domain is GAGVSQTPSNKVTEKGKYVELRCDPISGHTALYWYRQSLGQGPEFLIYFQGTGAADDSGLPNDRFFAVRPEGSVSTLKIQRTERGDSAVYLCAGGGVNTEAFFGQGTRLTVV.

The J gene is TRBJ1-5, the V gene TRBV5-5; D call uncertain. Germline CDR1 SGHKS, CDR2 YYEKEE (reference sequence). This CDR3 contains 15 residues. The germline V and J ends were trimmed by 4 bases and 3 bases, with 14 bases remaining between them. The CDR3 loop is CASSLTGMPNQPQHF. The CDR3 DNA follows: TGTGCCAGCAGCCTGACTGGGATGCCCAATCAGCCCCAGCATTTT.

The V and J genes are TRBV19 and TRBJ2-2; D tentatively reads TRBD1 or TRBD2 (5 bases each). Trimming pared 5 bases from V and 7 bases from J, leaving 14 bases between. CDR3 size: 14 residues. Germline CDR1 and CDR2: LNHDA and SQIVND (reference sequence). The CDR3 reads CASSASSGLGELFF. The CDR3 nucleotides are TGTGCCAGTAGTGCCTCTTCGGGGCTCGGGGAGCTGTTTTTT.

The genes are TRBV7-9 and TRBJ2-7, with 8 bases fitting TRBD2. Unmatched junction bases numbered 9, after V lost 5 bases and J lost 6 bases. Looked up from germline, CDR1 is SEHNR and CDR2 is FQNEAQ (reference sequence). This CDR3 has 14 residues. CDR3 loop: CASSDLTSEGEQYF. The DNA of the CDR3 is TGTGCCAGCAGCGATCTGACTAGCGAGGGCGAGCAGTACTTC.

DNA of the CDR3: TGTGCCAGCAGTTTATTCAATCAGCCCCAGCATTTT. Encoded protein: CASSLFNQPQHF. The chain links TRBV12-3 or TRBV12-4 to TRBJ1-5; no clear D. V was cut by 2 bases and J by 3 bases, with 2 bases left in between. This CDR3 has 12 amino acids.

This sequence joins TRBV19 and TRBJ2-7, with D maybe TRBD1 (5 bases). There are 15 residues in the CDR3. Trimming took 5 bases from V and 4 from J, leaving 18 bases between them. From germline, CDR1 is LNHDA and CDR2 SQIVND (reference sequence). In nucleotides, the CDR3 is TGTGCCAGTAGTCTACAGGCCATTTCAGTTTACGAGCAGTACTTC. Its protein is CASSLQAISVYEQYF.

As for this clone: One junction end does not reproduce the germline sequence, and a read error may be involved. In the same sample, other DNA sequences code for this CDR3. The V gene is TRBV5-6, the J gene TRBJ1-6; D gene ambiguous. CDR3 length: 16 residues. Germline CDR1 reads SGHDT; CDR2 reads YYEEEE. The CDR3: CASSLERARYYSPLHF. The CDR3 nucleotides are TGTGCCAGCAGTTTGGAGCGGGCCCGGTATTATTCACCCCTCCACTTT.

This chain joins TRBV20-1 and TRBJ1-2; a weak D match, TRBD1 (5 bases). The CDR3 consists of 11 residues. Trimming took 6 bases from V and 6 from J, leaving 11 bases between them. Germline V lookup: CDR1 DFQATT, CDR2 SNEGSKA (reference sequence). The CDR3 DNA follows: TGCAGTGCCTGGGGGGGGAATGGCTACACCTTC. This encodes CSAWGGNGYTF.

The chain is built from TRBV5-1 and TRBJ2-3; D unresolved. This CDR3 is 14 amino acids long. CDR1 is SGHRS, CDR2 YFSETQ, per germline. Trimming removed 0 bases from V and 0 bases from J, with 5 bases in between. The CDR3 sequence is CASSLGRSTDTQYF. The CDR3 DNA reads as TGCGCCAGCAGCTTGGGACGGAGCACAGATACGCAGTATTTT.

The table lists this clone with a few counts. The gene calls are TRBV19 and TRBJ2-1; 15 positions agree with TRBD2. Germline CDR1 reads LNHDA; CDR2 reads SQIVND (reference sequence). Trimming took 7 bases from V and 0 from J; bases not matched to a gene: 4. The CDR3 runs to 17 residues. CDR3 nucleotide sequence: TGTGCCAGTACCGGGACTAGCGGGGGGAGCTCCTACAATGAGCAGTTCTTC. As protein: CASTGTSGGSSYNEQFF.

The chain uses TRBV5-4 and TRBJ2-1; 7 bases are a match to TRBD2. CDR3 length equals 16 residues. V gave up 2 bases and J gave up 6 bases; unmatched junction bases: 11. Germline V gene sequence: CDR1 SGHNT, CDR2 YYREEE (reference sequence). This CDR3 reads CASSFQRGSGPNEQFF. The CDR3 coding sequence is TGTGCCAGCAGCTTCCAGCGGGGATCCGGCCCCAATGAGCAGTTCTTC.

The rearrangement joins TRBV6-5 to TRBJ2-7, with D maybe TRBD1 (5 bases). The V end was cut by 7 bases, the J end by 2 bases, with 12 bases between. The CDR3 is 13 amino acids. Germline CDR1 MNHEY, CDR2 SVGAGI. In nucleotides, the CDR3 is TGTGCCAGCAACGACCCAGGGACCTACGAGCAGTACTTC. Translating it yields CASNDPGTYEQYF.

The chain uses TRBV7-3 and TRBJ2-5; 14 nucleotides align to TRBD2. With V trimmed by 2 bases and J by 4 bases, 3 bases remained unmatched. Germline values: CDR1 SGHTA, CDR2 FQGTGA. The CDR3 totals 16 residues. DNA for the CDR3: TGTGCCAGCAGCTTACGACTAGCGGGAGGGTCAGAGACCCAGTACTTC. Translation: CASSLRLAGGSETQYF. Full variable domain (outside the CDR3, taken from reference TRBV7-3 and TRBJ2-5): GAGVSQTPSNKVTEKGKYVELRCDPISGHTALYWYRQSLGQGPEFLIYFQGTGAADDSGLPNDRFFAVRPEGSVSTLKIQRTERGDSAVYLCASSLRLAGGSETQYFGPGTRLLVL.